This T cell receptor beta chain was found in a study of blood T cell repertoires in COVID-19 (dated by TCRdb to 2019 to 2021). At the level of the whole study: Collaborator samples came from the United States, Italy and Spain and covered acute and convalescent phases of COVID-19. The material from the prospective study consisted of cDNA or gDNA derived from T cells, B-cell-depleted T cells, or PBMCs. Deeply sampled blood TCRbeta repertoires from subjects exposed to, actively infected with, or recovered from COVID-19 were included in the dataset. The repertoires were made available in a free public database intended to serve as a resource for research on the immune response to SARS-CoV-2. The samples were drawn from two sources: the first 160 participants of the ongoing ImmuneRACE study, and approximately 1,300 subjects contributed by 6 global collaborators. Nearly every sample came with metadata listing a de-identified subject ID, COVID-19 status, age in years and sex. Where available, HLA class I and class II types were taken from metadata supplied by the sample provider and were not determined by assay-based typing.

Collaborating institutions collected whole blood in K2EDTA tubes following their own protocols. For TCRbeta analysis, collaborators shipped samples in one of three forms: frozen whole blood, isolated PBMCs, or DNA extracted from either of those sample types. From the cysteine up to the phenylalanine, the CDR3 has a length of 17 residues. Just CDR3 DNA is preserved here, 51 bases in frame from base 1. CDR1 is given as MNHEY and CDR2 as SMNVEV, both from the germline V gene (reference sequence). Trimming removed 5 bases from V and 1 base from J, leaving 18 bases between the germline ends. The full study reports these points: The amount of clinical and demographic metadata varied by source and participant and was provided uncurated.

Concerning this clone itself: What this receptor recognizes is not known. No quality values exist for individual bases; no much larger clone is one base distant.

TCRbeta CDR3 regions were amplified from genomic DNA by means of the immunoSEQ Assay, a bias-controlled multiplex PCR. As for the authors' bioinformatics: Nucleated cell counts per sample were estimated from amplification of reference gene primers within the assay. Sequence reads were collapsed and filtered to measure the absolute abundance of every unique TCRbeta CDR3 rearrangement. For each sample, productive Simpson clonality was calculated by taking the square root of Simpson's diversity index across productive rearrangements. As stored in TCRdb, this immuneACCESS dataset retains in-frame rearrangements with V and J assigned. A fraction of the clones does not appear; measured against another copy, unresolved V genes explain less than half of the discrepancy, and the remainder lacks a known reason. That table gives V, J and clone size, and the DNA gave D and trimming. Recorded for this sample are approximately 70,000 clones; 65% to 85% of them occurred a single time. 4.5% to 5.5% of the sample goes to the ten largest clones.

The specimen sequenced was peripheral blood. The chain was built from TRBV27 and TRBJ2-4; the D gene is perhaps TRBD1, on 6 matching bases. The clonotype comes from a woman aged 55-70 years with acute or convalescent COVID-19. The CDR3 loop reads CASSPITGPGAKNIQYF. The DNA sequence is given as TGTGCCAGCAGTCCCATCACAGGGCCGGGGGCCAAAAACATTCAGTACTTC.